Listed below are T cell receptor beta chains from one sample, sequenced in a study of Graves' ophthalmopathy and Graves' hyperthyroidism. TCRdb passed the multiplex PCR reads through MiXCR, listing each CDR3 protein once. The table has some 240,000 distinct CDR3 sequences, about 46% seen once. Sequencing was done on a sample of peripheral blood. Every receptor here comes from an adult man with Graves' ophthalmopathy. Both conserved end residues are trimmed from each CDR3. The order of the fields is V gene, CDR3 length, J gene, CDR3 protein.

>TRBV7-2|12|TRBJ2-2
ASSVRQGSGELF
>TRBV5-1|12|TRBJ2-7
ASSGTSGSHEQY
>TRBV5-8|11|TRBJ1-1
ASSRGQANEAF
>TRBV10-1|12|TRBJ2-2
ANSLDPNTGELF
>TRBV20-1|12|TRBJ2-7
SALIWANSYEQY
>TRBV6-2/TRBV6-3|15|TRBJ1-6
ASSYRRTGTDNSPLH
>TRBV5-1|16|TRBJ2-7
ASSGGQGLLAGPYEQY
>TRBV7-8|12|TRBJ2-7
ASSLAAATYEQY
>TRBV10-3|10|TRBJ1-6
ASRQAYSPPH
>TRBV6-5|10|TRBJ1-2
ASSGRDRGYT
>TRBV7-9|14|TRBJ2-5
ASSPMRSGTWETQY
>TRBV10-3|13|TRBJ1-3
ASRADRGLGNTIY
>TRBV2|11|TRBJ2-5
ASILLVGETQY
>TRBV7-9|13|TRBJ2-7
ASSVDITSSYEQY
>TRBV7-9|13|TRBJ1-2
ASSLDIGRGDGYT